This T cell receptor beta chain was sequenced in a study of Ad26.COV2.S vaccination and SARS-CoV-2 variants. Study background: Ad26.COV2.S given intramuscularly, once or twice 56 days apart.

Treatment of the sample: around 19 received Ad26.COV2.S at low or high dose, single or two shots; about 5 received placebo; per-sample allocation not given. Sample collection was performed on day 63 after the first vaccine or placebo injection. Study-level points and caveats: Similar non-spike TCR breadth was seen in vaccine and placebo recipients. Compared with placebo recipients, vaccine recipients had higher spike-specific TCR breadth.

This table comes from immunoSEQ multiplex PCR, and its TCRdb copy is limited to in-frame clones, with some not included. This table has fewer than 400,000 clones, about 85% appearing once. The CDR3 spans 15 residues. CDR1 and CDR2 from the germline V gene are SGHVS and FNYEAQ. The germline V and J ends were trimmed by 4 bases and 0 bases, with 11 bases remaining between them. Remarks on this clone: What it binds is unknown.

Here the sequenced sample was peripheral blood, taken in a trial of Ad26.COV2.S vaccine versus placebo. This chain connects TRBV7-6 to TRBJ2-3; maybe TRBD1 (6 bases). The receptor was derived from a person between 18 and 65 years old who received the Ad26.COV2.S COVID-19 vaccine or a placebo. The DNA of the CDR3 is TGTGCCAGCAGCTCTATAGGGGGAAGCACAGATACGCAGTATTTT. It translates to CASSSIGGSTDTQYF.